This T cell receptor (beta chain) came from a study of patients and donors after allogeneic stem cell transplantation. This clonotype was found a few times. The CDR3 consists of 16 residues. V was cut by 3 bases and J by 3 bases, with 16 bases left in between. Each CDR3 protein is one row after TCRdb ran MiXCR on the RT-PCR reads. Of approximately 200,000 distinct CDR3 sequences in the sample, 38% were seen once. The sequenced sample was blood, either unsorted or a sorted T cell fraction (not recorded which). The V call is TRBV12-3 or TRBV12-4, the J call TRBJ2-3; tentatively, D is TRBD1 (5 bases). The origin of this receptor is a human donor who was either an allogeneic HSCT recipient or a stem cell or donor lymphocyte infusion donor (not recorded which). It is not recorded whose cells these are; they may come from a transplant donor. The CDR3 region has the DNA TGTGCCAGCAGTTTGGGCAGGGCGGTCATTACAGATACGCAGTATTTT. Protein product: CASSLGRAVITDTQYF.